These T cell receptor beta chains were read from a single sample in a study of blood T cells in healthy people across ages. MiXCR was run by TCRdb on the 5' RACE reads, yielding one entry per CDR3 protein. This table has roughly 930,000 distinct CDR3 sequences, around 48% appearing once. Sequencing was done on a sample of blood. The origin of the receptors is a man aged 25 to 40 in good health. Each CDR3 is given with its conserved first and last residue. Each record gives: clone size, D gene, J gene, V gene, CDR3 DNA, CDR3 protein. D genes are given only for firm matches. Not every row has a clone size; where given, it reads once, few, many or a size class.

-	-	TRBJ2-1	TRBV7-2	TGTGCCAGCAGCGCAGAACAAGAGGGTGAGCAGTTCTTC	CASSAEQEGEQFF
-	TRBD2	TRBJ2-3	TRBV12-3/TRBV12-4	TGTGCCAGCAGTTTTGGGCTAGCGGGAATCACAGATACGCAGTATTTT	CASSFGLAGITDTQYF
-	TRBD2	TRBJ2-4	TRBV2	TGTGCCAGCAGTGAATTACCATGGGGGGGGTCGGCCAAAAACATTCAGTACTTC	CASSELPWGGSAKNIQYF
-	-	TRBJ2-7	TRBV18	TGTGCCAGCTCACCTCCCAGGGAGCCCTACGAGCAGTACTTC	CASSPPREPYEQYF
once	-	TRBJ1-2	TRBV10-3	TGTGCCATCAGTGGTGCCAACTATGGCTACACCTTC	CAISGANYGYTF
few	TRBD2	TRBJ2-3	TRBV12-3/TRBV12-4	TGTGCCAGCAGTTTAGGGACTAGCACGCAGTATTTT	CASSLGTSTQYF
-	-	TRBJ2-1	TRBV4-1	TGCGCCAGCAGCCAACCAGGGGCAAACTATGAGCAGTTCTTC	CASSQPGANYEQFF
-	-	TRBJ1-1	TRBV29-1	TGCAGCATAACAGGGCCCTCCTGGGACACTGAAGCTTTCTTT	CSITGPSWDTEAFF
-	TRBD2	TRBJ2-1	TRBV28	TGTGCCAGCCGAAACCACGGGGCTAGCGGGGCCTACAATGAGCAGTTCTTC	CASRNHGASGAYNEQFF
-	TRBD1	TRBJ2-7	TRBV7-9	TGTGCCAGCAGCTTTCAGGACAGGGGGCGTGAGCAGTACTTC	CASSFQDRGREQYF
few	-	TRBJ2-3	TRBV20-1	TGCAGTGCTAGAGCTCAGCGGGCCCTGGATACGCAGTATTTT	CSARAQRALDTQYF
once	-	TRBJ2-7	TRBV20-1	TGCAGTGCCGGGGGAGAGTCCTACGAGCAGTACTTC	CSAGGESYEQYF
-	-	TRBJ2-3	TRBV6-6	TGTGCCAGCAAGATCGGCACAGATACGCAGTATTTT	CASKIGTDTQYF
-	TRBD2	TRBJ2-7	TRBV7-8	TGTGCCAGCAGCTTATTGGGACTAGCCCCCTACGAGCAGTACTTC	CASSLLGLAPYEQYF
few	TRBD1	TRBJ2-7	TRBV24-1	TGTGCCACCAGTGACCCAGGGACAGCCTCCTACGAGCAGTACTTC	CATSDPGTASYEQYF
-	-	TRBJ1-5	TRBV20-1	TGCAGTGCTAGATTAGGGAATAGCAATCAGCCCCAGCATTTT	CSARLGNSNQPQHF
once	-	TRBJ1-6	TRBV20-1	TGCAGTGCTCATCTACCGGGACGGGGTAATTCACCCCTCCACTTT	CSAHLPGRGNSPLHF
-	-	TRBJ2-7	TRBV5-1	TGCGCCAGCAGTTTCCGGGGGGCTACCTACGAGCAGTACTTC	CASSFRGATYEQYF